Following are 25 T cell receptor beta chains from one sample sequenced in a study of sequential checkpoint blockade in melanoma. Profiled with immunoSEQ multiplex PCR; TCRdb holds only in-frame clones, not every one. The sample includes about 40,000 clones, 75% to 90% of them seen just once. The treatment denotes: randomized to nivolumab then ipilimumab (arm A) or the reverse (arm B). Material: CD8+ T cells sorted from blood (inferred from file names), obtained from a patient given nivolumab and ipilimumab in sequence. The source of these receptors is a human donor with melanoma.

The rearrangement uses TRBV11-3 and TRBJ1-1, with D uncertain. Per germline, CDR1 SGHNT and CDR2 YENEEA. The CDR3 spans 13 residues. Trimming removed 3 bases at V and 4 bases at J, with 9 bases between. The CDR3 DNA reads TGTGCCAGCAGCTTGGGCAGGCTCACTGAAGCTTTCTTT. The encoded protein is CASSLGRLTEAFF.

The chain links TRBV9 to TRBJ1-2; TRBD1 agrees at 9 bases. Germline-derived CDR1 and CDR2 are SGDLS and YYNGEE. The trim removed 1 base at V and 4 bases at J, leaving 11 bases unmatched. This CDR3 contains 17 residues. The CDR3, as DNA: TGTGCCAGCAGCGTAAGTAGCCGGACAGGGGAAGGCTATGGCTACACCTTC. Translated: CASSVSSRTGEGYGYTF. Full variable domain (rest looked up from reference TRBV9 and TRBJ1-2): DSGVTQTPKHLITATGQRVTLRCSPRSGDLSVYWYQQSLDQGLQFLIQYYNGEERAKGNILERFSAQQFPDLHSELNLSSLELGDSALYFCASSVSSRTGEGYGYTFGSGTRLTVV.

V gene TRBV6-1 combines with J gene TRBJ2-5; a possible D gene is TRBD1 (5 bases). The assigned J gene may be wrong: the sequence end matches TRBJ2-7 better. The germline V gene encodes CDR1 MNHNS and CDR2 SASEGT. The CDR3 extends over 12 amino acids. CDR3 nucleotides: TGTGCCAGCAGTGTAGGGGCCTACGAGCAGTACTTC. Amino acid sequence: CASSVGAYEQYF.

In DNA, the CDR3 is TGTGCCAGCAGCTCCGGACAGGGGGCGTACGAGCAGTACTTC. This codes for CASSSGQGAYEQYF. The genes are TRBV6-5 and TRBJ2-5, with 11 positions matching TRBD1. The DNA end is a closer match to TRBJ2-7, so the J assignment may be wrong. The CDR3 totals 14 residues. CDR1 is MNHEY and CDR2 is SVGAGI in the germline V gene.

The CDR3 here is CASSLGPLQYGYTF. The CDR3 nucleotides read TGTGCCAGCAGCTTGGGGCCGTTACAGTATGGCTACACCTTC. The chain is built from TRBV5-6 and TRBJ1-2; no definite D call. V gave up 0 bases and J gave up 5 bases, with 11 bases separating them. Germline CDR1 is SGHDT and CDR2 is YYEEEE. The CDR3 runs 14 residues.

CDR3 amino acids: CASSWAGLTGELFF. The CDR3 coding sequence is TGTGCCAGCAGTTGGGCGGGACTCACCGGGGAGCTGTTTTTT. This sequence joins TRBV27 and TRBJ2-2; weak D call: TRBD2 (6 bases). This CDR3 has 14 amino acids. Trimming removed 4 bases at V and 4 bases at J, with 10 bases between. Germline CDR1 and CDR2: MNHEY and SMNVEV (reference sequence).

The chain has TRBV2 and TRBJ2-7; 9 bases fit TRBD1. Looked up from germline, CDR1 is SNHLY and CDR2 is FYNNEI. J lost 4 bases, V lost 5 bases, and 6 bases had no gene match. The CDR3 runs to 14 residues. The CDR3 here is CASSFTGTGYEQYV. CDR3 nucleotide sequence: TGTGCCAGCAGTTTCACCGGGACAGGGTACGAGCAGTACGTC.

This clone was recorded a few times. The CDR3: CASSALEGGYEQYF. The CDR3 DNA reads as TGCGCCAGCAGCGCTCTAGAGGGAGGTTACGAGCAGTACTTC. V and J are TRBV5-1 and TRBJ2-7, with a tentative D call TRBD2 (6 bases). V lost 4 bases and J 4 bases, leaving 15 bases between the germline ends. The CDR3 covers 14 residues. Germline values: CDR1 SGHRS, CDR2 YFSETQ.

The CDR3 sequence is CASSLVEAKNIQYF. The CDR3 coding sequence is TGTGCCAGCAGCTTAGTTGAGGCCAAAAACATTCAGTACTTC. The J gene is TRBJ2-4, the V gene TRBV7-9, with unresolved D. The CDR3 runs to 14 residues. The germline gives CDR1 SEHNR, CDR2 FQNEAQ (reference sequence). The ends were cut back, 1 base at V and 1 base at J, with 5 bases in the middle.

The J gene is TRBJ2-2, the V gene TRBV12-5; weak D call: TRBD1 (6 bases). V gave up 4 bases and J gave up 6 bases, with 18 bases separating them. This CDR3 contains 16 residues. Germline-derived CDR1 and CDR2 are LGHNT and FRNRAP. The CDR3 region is CASGSWKAGVAGELFF. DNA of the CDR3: TGTGCTAGTGGTTCTTGGAAGGCAGGGGTAGCCGGGGAGCTGTTTTTT.

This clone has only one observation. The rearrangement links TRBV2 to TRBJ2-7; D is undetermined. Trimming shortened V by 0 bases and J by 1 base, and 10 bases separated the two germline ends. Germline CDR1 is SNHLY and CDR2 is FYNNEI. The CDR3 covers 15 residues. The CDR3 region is CASSEAIQRSYEQYV. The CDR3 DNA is TGTGCCAGCAGTGAAGCGATCCAGCGTTCCTACGAGCAGTACGTC.

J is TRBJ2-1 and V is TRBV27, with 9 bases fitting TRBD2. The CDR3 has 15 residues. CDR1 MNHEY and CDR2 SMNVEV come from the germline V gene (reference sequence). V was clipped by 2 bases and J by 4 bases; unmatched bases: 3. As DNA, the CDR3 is TGTGCCAGCAGTTTAGTAGCGGGAGCTTACAATGAGCAGTTCTTC. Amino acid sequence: CASSLVAGAYNEQFF.

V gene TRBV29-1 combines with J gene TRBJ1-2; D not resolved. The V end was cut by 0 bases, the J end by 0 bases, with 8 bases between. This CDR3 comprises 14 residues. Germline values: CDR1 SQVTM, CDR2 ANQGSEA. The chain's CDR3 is CSVEDPGTNYGYTF. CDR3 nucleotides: TGCAGCGTTGAAGATCCAGGAACTAACTATGGCTACACCTTC.

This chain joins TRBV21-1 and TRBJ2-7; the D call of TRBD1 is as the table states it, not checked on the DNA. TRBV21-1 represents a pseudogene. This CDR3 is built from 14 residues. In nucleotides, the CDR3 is TGTGCCAGCAGCAAAGCGAGACAGGGCCGCGAGCAGTACGTC. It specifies CASSKARQGREQYV.

The CDR3 loop is CASSLFSYEQYF. In nucleotides, the CDR3 is TGTGCCAGCAGTTTATTTAGTTACGAGCAGTACTTC. V usage is TRBV28 and J usage is TRBJ2-7; D remains ambiguous. V lost 1 base and J 4 bases, leaving 5 bases between the germline ends. Germline CDR1 and CDR2: MDHEN and SYDVKM. The CDR3 runs 12 residues. Combining the CDR3 with reference TRBV28 and TRBJ2-7 gives the whole variable domain DVKVTQSSRYLVKRTGEKVFLECVQDMDHENMFWYRQDPGLGLRLIYFSYDVKMKEKGDIPEGYSVSREKKERFSLILESASTNQTSMYLCASSLFSYEQYFGPGTRLTVT.

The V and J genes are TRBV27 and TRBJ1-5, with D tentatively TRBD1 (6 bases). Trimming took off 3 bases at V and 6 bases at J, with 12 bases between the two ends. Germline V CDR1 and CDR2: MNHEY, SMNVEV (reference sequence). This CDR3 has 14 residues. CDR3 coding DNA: TGTGCCAGCAGTTTTTTGGGGGCTGGTCAGCCCCAGCATTTT. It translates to CASSFLGAGQPQHF.

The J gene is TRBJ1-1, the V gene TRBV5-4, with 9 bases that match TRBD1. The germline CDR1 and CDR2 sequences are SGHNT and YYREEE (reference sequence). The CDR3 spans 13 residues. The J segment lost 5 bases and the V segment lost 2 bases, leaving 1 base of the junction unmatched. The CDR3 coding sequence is TGTGCCAGCAGCTTACAGGGGGCGACTGAAGCTTTCTTT. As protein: CASSLQGATEAFF.

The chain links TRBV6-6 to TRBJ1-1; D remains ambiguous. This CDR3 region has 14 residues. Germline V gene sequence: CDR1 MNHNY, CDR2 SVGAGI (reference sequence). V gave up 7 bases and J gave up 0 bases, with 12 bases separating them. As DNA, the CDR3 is TGTGCCAGCATTCTCTTTGCGGTGAACACTGAAGCTTTCTTT. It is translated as CASILFAVNTEAFF.

The CDR3 loop is CASSLSLAVYNEQFF. The DNA for the CDR3 is TGTGCCAGCAGCTTAAGTCTAGCGGTTTACAATGAGCAGTTCTTC. The rearrangement links TRBV7-3 to TRBJ2-1; 7 bases are a match to TRBD2. The trim removed 1 base at V and 4 bases at J, leaving 4 bases unmatched. The V gene's germline CDR1 is SGHTA and CDR2 FQGTGA. The CDR3 is made up of 15 amino acids.

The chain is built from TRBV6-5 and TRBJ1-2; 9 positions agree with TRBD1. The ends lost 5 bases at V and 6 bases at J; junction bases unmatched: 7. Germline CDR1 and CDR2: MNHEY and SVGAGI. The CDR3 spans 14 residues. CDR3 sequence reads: CASSTGTGRDGYTF. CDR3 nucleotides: TGTGCCAGCAGTACCGGGACAGGGAGGGATGGCTACACCTTC.

This CDR3 is CASSQDGGAGELFF. In nucleotides, the CDR3 is TGCGCCAGCAGCCAAGATGGGGGGGCCGGGGAGCTGTTTTTT. The genes are TRBV4-1 and TRBJ2-2; 7 bases are a match to TRBD2. The CDR3 is 14 residues long. Germline V lookup: CDR1 MGHRA, CDR2 YSYEKL. J was trimmed by 6 bases and V by 0 bases; bases with no gene match: 1.

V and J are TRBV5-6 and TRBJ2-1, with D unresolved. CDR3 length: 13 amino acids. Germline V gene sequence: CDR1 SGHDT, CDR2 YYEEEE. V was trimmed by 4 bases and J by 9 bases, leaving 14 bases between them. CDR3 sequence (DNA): TGTGCCAGCAGCCTGGTTGAGGCAGTTGAGCAGTTCTTC. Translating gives CASSLVEAVEQFF.

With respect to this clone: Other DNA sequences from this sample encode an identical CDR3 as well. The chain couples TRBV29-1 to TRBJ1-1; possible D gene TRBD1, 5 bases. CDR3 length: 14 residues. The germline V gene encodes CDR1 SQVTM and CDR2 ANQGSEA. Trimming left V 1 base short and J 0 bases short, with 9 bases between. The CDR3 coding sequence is TGCAGCGTTGAAGGCGCGGGACTGAACACTGAAGCTTTCTTT. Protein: CSVEGAGLNTEAFF. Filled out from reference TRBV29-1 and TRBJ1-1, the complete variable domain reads SAVISQKPSRDICQRGTSLTIQCQVDSQVTMMFWYRQQPGQSLTLIATANQGSEATYESGFVIDKFPISRPNLTFSTLTVSNMSPEDSSIYLCSVEGAGLNTEAFFGQGTRLTVV.

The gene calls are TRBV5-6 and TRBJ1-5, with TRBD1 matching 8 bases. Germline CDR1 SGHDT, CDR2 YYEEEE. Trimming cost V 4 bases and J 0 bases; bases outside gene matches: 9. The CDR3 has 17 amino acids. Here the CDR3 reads CASSQRKTGVSNQPQHF. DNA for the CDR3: TGTGCCAGCAGCCAAAGAAAGACAGGGGTTAGCAATCAGCCCCAGCATTTT.

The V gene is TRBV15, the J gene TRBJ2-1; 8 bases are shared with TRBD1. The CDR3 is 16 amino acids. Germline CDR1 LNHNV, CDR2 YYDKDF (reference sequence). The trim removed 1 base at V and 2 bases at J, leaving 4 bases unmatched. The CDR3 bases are TGTGCCACCAGCAGAGGTAAACAGGGGGCCTACAATGAGCAGTTCTTC. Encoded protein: CATSRGKQGAYNEQFF. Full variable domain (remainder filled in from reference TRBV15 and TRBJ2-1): DAMVIQNPRYQVTQFGKPVTLSCSQTLNHNVMYWYQQKSSQAPKLLFHYYDKDFNNEADTPDNFQSRRPNTSFCFLDIRSPGLGDTAMYLCATSRGKQGAYNEQFFGPGTRLTVL.